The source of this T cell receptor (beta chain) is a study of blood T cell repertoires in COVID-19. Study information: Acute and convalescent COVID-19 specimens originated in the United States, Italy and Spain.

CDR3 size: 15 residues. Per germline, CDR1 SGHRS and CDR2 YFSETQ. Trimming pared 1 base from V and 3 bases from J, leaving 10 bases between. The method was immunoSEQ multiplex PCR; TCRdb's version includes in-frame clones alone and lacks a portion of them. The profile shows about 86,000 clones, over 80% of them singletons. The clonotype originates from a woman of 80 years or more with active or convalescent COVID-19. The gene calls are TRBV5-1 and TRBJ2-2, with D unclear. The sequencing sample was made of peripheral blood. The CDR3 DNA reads TGCGCCAGCAGCTTGACTCCCCAAGACACCGGGGAGCTGTTTTTT. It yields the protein CASSLTPQDTGELFF.